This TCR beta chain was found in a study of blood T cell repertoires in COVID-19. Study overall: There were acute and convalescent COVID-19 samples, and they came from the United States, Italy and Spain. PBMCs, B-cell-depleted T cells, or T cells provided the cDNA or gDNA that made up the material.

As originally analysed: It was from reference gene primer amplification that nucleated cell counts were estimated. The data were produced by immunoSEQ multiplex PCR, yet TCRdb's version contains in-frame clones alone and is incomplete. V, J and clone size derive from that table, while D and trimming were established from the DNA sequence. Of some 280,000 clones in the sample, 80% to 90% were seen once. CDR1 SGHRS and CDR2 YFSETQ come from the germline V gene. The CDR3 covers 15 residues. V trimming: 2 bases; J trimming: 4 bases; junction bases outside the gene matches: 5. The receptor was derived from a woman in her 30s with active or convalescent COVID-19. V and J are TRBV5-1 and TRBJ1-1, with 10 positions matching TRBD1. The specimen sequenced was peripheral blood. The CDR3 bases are TGCGCCAGCAGCTTACGCCGGGACAGGGGCACTGAAGCTTTCTTT. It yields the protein CASSLRRDRGTEAFF.